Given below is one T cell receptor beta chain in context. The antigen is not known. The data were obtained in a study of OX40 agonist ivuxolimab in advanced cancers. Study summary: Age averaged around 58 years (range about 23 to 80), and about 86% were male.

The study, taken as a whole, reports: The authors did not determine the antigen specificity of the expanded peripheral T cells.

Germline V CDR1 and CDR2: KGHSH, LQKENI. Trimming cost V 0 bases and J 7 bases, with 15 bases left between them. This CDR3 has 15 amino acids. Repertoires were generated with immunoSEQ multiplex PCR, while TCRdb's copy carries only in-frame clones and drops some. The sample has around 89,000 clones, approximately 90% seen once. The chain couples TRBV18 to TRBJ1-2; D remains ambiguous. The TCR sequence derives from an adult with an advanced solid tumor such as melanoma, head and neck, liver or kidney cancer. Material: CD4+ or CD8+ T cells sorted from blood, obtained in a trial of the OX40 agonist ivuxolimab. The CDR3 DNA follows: TGTGCCAGCTCACCACCGGCAGGACGGACGACTGGCTACACCTTC. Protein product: CASSPPAGRTTGYTF.